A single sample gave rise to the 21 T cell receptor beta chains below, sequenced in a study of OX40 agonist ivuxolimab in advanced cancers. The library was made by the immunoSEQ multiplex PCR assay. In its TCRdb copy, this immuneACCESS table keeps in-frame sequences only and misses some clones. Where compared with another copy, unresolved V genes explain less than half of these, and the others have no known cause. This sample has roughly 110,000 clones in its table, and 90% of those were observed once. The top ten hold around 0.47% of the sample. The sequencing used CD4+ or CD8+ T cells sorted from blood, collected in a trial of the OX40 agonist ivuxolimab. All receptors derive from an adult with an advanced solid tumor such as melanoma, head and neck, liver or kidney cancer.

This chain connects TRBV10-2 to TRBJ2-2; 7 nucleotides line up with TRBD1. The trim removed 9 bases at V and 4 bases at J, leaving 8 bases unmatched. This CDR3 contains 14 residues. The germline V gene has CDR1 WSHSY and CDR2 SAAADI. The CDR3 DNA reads TGCGCCAGTGCCGGGACAGCTAGCACCGGGGAGCTGTTTTTT. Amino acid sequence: CASAGTASTGELFF.

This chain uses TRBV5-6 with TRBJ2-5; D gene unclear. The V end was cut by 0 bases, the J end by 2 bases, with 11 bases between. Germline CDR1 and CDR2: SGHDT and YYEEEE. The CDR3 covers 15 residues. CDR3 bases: TGTGCCAGCAGCTTGGCCAAGGCAGATCAAGAGACCCAGTACTTC. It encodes CASSLAKADQETQYF.

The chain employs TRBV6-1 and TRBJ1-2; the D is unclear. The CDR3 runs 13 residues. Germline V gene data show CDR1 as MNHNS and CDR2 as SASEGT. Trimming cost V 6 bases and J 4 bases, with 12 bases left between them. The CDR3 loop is CASSPLSSYGYTF. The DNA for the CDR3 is TGTGCCAGCAGCCCCCTCAGCAGCTATGGCTACACCTTC.

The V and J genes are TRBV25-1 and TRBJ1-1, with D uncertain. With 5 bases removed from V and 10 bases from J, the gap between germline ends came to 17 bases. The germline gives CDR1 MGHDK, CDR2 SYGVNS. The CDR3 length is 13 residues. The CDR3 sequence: CASSLAGNSGAFF. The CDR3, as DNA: TGTGCCAGCAGTCTTGCTGGGAATAGCGGAGCTTTCTTT. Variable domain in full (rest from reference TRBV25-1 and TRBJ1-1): EADIYQTPRYLVIGTGKKITLECSQTMGHDKMYWYQQDPGMELHLIHYSYGVNSTEKGDLSSESTVSRIRTEHFPLTLESARPSHTSQYLCASSLAGNSGAFFGQGTRLTVV.

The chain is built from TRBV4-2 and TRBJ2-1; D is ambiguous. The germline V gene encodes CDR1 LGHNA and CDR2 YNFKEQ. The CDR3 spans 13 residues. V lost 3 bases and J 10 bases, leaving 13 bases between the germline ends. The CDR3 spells CASSQPPRQEQFF. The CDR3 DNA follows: TGTGCCAGCAGCCAGCCTCCACGGCAGGAGCAGTTCTTC.

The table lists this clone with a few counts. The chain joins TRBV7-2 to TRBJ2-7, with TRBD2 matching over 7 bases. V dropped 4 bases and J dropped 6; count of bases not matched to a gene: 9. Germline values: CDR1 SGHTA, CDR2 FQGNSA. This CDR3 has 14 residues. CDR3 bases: TGTGCCAGCAGCTCCCAAGGACTAGTTGGCGAGCAGTACTTC. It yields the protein CASSSQGLVGEQYF.

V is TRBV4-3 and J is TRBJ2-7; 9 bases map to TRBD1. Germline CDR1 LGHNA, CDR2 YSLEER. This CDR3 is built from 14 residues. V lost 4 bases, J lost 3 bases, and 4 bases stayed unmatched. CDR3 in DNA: TGCGCCAGCAGCCTGGGACAGGGAGACTACGAGCAGTACTTC. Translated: CASSLGQGDYEQYF.

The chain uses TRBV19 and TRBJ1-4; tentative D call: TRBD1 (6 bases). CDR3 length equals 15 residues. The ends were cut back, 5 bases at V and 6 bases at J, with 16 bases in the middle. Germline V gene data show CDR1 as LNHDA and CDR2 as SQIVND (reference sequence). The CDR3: CASSDPRGGDEKLFF. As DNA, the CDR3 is TGTGCCAGTAGTGATCCCAGGGGAGGGGATGAAAAACTGTTTTTT.

This CDR3 is CASSKALMGWESQPQHF. Here the CDR3 DNA reads TGTGCCAGCAGCAAAGCGCTCATGGGTTGGGAGAGTCAGCCCCAGCATTTT. The V gene is TRBV21-1, the J gene TRBJ1-5. TRBV21-1 is noted as a pseudogene. The CDR3 runs to 17 residues.

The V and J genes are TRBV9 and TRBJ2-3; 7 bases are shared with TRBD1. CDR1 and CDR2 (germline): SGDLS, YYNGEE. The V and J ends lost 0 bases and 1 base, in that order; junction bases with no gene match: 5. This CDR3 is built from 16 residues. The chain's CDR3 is CASSVGTGLRTDTQYF. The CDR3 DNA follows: TGTGCCAGCAGCGTAGGGACAGGCTTACGCACAGATACGCAGTATTTT.

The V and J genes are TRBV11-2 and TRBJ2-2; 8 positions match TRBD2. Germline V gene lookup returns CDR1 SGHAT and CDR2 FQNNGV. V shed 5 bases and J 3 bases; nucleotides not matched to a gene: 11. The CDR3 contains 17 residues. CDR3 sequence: CASSPRTGGRHTGELFF. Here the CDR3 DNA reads TGTGCCAGCAGCCCCCGTACGGGGGGGCGCCACACCGGGGAGCTGTTTTTT.

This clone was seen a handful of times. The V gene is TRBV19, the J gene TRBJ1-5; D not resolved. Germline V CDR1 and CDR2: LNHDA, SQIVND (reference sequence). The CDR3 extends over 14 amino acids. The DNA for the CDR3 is TGTGCAGCGGGCCCAACAAATAGCAATCAGCCCCAGCATTTT. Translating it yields CAAGPTNSNQPQHF.

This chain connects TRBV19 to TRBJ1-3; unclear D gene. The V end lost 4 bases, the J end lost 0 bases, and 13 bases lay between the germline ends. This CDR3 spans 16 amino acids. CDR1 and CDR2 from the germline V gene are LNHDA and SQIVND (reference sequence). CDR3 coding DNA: TGTGCCAGTAGTAGGTCGCAGGACGGCTCTGGAAACACCATATATTTT. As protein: CASSRSQDGSGNTIYF.

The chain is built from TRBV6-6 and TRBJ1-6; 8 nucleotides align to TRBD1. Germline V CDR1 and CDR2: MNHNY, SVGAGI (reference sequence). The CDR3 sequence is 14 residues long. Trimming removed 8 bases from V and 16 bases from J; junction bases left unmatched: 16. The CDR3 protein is CASGEGDRSTGLHF. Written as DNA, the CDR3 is TGTGCCAGCGGTGAGGGGGACAGGTCAACGGGGCTCCACTTT.

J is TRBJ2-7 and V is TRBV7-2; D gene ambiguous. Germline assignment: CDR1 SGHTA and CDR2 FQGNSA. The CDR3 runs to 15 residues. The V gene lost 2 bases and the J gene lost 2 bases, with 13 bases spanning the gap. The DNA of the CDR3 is TGTGCCAGCAGCTTATCAGGCCTTGGGACCTACGAGCAGTACTTC. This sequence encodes CASSLSGLGTYEQYF. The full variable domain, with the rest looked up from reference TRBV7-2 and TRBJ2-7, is GAGVSQSPSNKVTEKGKDVELRCDPISGHTALYWYRQSLGQGLEFLIYFQGNSAPDKSGLPSDRFSAERTGGSVSTLTIQRTQQEDSAVYLCASSLSGLGTYEQYFGPGTRLTVT.

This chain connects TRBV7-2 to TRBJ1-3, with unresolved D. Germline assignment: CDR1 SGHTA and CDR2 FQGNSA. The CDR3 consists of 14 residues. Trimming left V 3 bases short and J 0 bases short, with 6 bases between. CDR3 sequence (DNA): TGTGCCAGCAGCTTCGGGAACTCTGGAAACACCATATATTTT. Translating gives CASSFGNSGNTIYF.

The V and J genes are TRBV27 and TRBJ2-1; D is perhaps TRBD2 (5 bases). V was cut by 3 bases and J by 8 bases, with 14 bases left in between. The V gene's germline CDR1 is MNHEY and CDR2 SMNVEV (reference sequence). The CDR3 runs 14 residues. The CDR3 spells CASSFRASGYEQFF. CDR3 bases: TGTGCCAGCAGTTTCCGCGCGTCGGGGTATGAGCAGTTCTTC.

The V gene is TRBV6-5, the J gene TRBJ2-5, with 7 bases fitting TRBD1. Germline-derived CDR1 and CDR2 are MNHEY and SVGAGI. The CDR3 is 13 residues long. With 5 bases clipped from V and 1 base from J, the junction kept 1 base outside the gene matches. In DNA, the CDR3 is TGTGCCAGCAGTCGACAGGGCCAAGAGACCCAGTACTTC. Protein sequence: CASSRQGQETQYF.

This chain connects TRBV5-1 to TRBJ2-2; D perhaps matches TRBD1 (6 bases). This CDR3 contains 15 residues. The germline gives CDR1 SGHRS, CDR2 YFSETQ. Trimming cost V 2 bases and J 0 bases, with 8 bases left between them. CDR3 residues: CASSFDRSNTGELFF. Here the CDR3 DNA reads TGCGCCAGCAGCTTCGACAGGTCGAACACCGGGGAGCTGTTTTTT.

DNA for the CDR3: TGTGCCAGCAGATTAAGACAGGGAAGTGAGCAGTACTTC. Translation gives CASRLRQGSEQYF. V and J are TRBV6-6 and TRBJ2-7, with 7 bases matching TRBD1. Unmatched junction bases numbered 9, after V lost 6 bases and J lost 7 bases. Looked up from germline, CDR1 is MNHNY and CDR2 is SVGAGI (reference sequence). CDR3 length equals 13 residues.

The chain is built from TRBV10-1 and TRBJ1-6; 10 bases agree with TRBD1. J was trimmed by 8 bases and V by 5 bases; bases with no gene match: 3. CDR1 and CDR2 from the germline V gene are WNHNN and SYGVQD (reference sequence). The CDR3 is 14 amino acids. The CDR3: CASSPGTGDSPLHF. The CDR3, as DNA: TGCGCCAGCAGTCCCGGGACAGGGGATTCACCCCTCCACTTT.